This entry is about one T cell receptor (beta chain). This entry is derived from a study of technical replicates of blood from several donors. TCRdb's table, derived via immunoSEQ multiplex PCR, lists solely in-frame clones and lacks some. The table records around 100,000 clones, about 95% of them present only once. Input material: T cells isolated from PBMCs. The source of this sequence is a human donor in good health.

CDR3 loop: CASSSIYRTGANVLTF. CDR3 DNA sequence: TGTGCCAGCAGTTCTATCTACAGGACTGGGGCCAACGTCCTGACTTTC. The rearrangement joins TRBV28 to TRBJ2-6; D perhaps matches TRBD1 (5 bases). The V gene lost 4 bases and the J gene lost 2 bases, with 12 bases spanning the gap. The germline V gene has CDR1 MDHEN and CDR2 SYDVKM. The CDR3 contains 16 residues.